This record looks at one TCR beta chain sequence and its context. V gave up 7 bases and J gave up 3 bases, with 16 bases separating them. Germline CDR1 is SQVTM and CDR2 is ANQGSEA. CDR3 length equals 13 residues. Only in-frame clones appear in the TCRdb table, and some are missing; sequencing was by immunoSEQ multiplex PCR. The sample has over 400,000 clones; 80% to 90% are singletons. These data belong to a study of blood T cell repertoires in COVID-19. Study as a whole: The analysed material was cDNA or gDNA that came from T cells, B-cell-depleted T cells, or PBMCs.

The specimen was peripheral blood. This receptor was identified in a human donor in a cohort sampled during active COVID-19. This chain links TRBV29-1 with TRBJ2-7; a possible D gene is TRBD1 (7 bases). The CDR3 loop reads CSARPGGLYEQYF. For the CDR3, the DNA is TGCAGCGCCCGGCCAGGGGGGCTCTACGAGCAGTACTTC.